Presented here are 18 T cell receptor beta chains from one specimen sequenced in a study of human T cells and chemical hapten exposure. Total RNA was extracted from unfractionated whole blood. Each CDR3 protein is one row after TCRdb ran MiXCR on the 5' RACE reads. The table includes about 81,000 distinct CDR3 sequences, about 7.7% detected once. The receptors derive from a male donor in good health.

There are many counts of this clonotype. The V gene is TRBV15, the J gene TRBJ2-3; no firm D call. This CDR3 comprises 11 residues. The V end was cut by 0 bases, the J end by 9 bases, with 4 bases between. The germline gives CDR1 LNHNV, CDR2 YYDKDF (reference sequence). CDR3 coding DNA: TGTGCCACCAGCAGAGATCGAACGCAGTATTTT. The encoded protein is CATSRDRTQYF.

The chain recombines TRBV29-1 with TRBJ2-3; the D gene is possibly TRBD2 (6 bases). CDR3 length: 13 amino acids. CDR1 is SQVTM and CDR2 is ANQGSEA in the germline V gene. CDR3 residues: CSSESGLLDTQYF. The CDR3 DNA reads TGCAGTTCGGAGTCGGGACTCTTAGATACGCAGTATTTT.

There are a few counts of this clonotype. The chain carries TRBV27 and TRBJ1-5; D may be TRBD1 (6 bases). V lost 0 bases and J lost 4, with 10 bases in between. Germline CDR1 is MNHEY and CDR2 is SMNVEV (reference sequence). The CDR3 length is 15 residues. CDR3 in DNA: TGTGCCAGCAGTTTATCGCAGGGGAAAAATCAGCCCCAGCATTTT. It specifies CASSLSQGKNQPQHF.

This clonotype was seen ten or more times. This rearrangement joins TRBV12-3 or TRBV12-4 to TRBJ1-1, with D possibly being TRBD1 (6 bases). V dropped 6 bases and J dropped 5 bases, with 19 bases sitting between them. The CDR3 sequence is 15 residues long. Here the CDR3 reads CASRLRAGDGTEAFF. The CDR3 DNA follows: TGTGCCAGCAGGCTCAGAGCAGGGGATGGGACTGAAGCTTTCTTT.

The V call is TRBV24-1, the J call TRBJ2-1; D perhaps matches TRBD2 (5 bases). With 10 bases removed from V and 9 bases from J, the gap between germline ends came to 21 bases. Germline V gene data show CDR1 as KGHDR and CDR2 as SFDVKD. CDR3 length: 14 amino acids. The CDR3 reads CATADGTSITEQFF. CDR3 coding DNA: TGTGCCACAGCGGACGGCACCTCTATCACTGAGCAGTTCTTC.

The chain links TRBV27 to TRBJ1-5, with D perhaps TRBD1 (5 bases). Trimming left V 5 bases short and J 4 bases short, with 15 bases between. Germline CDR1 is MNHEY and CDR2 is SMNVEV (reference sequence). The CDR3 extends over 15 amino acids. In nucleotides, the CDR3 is TGTGCCAGCAGTCCCATGGGGGAACGGAATCAGCCCCAGCATTTT. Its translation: CASSPMGERNQPQHF.

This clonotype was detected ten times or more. The CDR3 nucleotides are TGTGCCAGCAGCTTGGGCCTGATCACAGATACGCAGTATTTT. It is translated as CASSLGLITDTQYF. This sequence joins TRBV7-2 and TRBJ2-3, with unresolved D. V lost 3 bases and J lost 2, with 9 bases in between. The germline V gene has CDR1 SGHTA and CDR2 FQGNSA. CDR3 size: 14 residues. The entire variable domain, with the rest obtained from reference TRBV7-2 and TRBJ2-3, is as follows: GAGVSQSPSNKVTEKGKDVELRCDPISGHTALYWYRQSLGQGLEFLIYFQGNSAPDKSGLPSDRFSAERTGGSVSTLTIQRTQQEDSAVYLCASSLGLITDTQYFGPGTRLTVL.

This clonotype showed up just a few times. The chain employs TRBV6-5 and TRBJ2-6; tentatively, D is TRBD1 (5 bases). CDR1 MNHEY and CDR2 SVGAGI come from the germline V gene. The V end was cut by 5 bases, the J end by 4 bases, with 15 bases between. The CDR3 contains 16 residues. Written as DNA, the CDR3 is TGTGCCAGCAGTGTGGCAGGGCTATCAGGGGCCAACGTCCTGACTTTC. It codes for CASSVAGLSGANVLTF.

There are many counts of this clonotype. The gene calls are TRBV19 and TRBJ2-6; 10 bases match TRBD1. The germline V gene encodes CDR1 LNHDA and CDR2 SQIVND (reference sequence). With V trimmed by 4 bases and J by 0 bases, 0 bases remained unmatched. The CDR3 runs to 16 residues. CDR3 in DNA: TGTGCCAGTAGTAGGACAGGGGGCTCTGGGGCCAACGTCCTGACTTTC. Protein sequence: CASSRTGGSGANVLTF.

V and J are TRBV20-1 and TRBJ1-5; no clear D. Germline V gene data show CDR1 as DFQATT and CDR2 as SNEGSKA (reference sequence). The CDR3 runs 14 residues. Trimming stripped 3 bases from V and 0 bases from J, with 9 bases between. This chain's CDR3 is CSARGGRSNQPQHF. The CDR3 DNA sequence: TGCAGTGCTAGGGGAGGGCGTAGCAATCAGCCCCAGCATTTT.

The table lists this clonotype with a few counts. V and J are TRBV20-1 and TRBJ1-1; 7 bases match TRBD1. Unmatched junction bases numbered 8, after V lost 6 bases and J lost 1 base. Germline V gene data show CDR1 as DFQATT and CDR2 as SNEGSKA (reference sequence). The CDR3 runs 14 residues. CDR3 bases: TGCAGTGCCACCATCAGACAGGGGAACACTGAAGCTTTCTTT. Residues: CSATIRQGNTEAFF.

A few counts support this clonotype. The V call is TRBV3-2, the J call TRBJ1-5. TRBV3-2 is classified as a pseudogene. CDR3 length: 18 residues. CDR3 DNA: TGTGCCAGCAGCCAAGACCCCTACGGAGGAGGGGACAATCAGCCCCAGCATTTT. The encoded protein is CASSQDPYGGGDNQPQHF.

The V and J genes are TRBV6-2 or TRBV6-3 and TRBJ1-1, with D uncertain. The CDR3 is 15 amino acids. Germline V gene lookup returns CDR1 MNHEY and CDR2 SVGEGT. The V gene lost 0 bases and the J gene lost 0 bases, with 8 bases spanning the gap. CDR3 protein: CASSYSAGMNTEAFF. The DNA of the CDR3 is TGTGCCAGCAGTTACTCGGCAGGAATGAACACTGAAGCTTTCTTT.

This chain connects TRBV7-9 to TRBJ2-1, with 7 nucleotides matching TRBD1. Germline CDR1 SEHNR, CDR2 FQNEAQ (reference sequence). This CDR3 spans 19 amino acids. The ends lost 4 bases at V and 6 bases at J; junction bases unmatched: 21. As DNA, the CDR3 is TGTGCCAGCAGCTCCCAGAGCCTTCAGACAGGGCAGAGAATCAATGAGCAGTTCTTC. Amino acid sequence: CASSSQSLQTGQRINEQFF.

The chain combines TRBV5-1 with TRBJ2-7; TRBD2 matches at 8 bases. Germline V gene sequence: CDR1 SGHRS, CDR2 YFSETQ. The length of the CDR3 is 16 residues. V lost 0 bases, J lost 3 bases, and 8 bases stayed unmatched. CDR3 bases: TGCGCCAGCAGCTTGGACCAACCGGGACTAGTCTACGAGCAGTACTTC. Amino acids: CASSLDQPGLVYEQYF.

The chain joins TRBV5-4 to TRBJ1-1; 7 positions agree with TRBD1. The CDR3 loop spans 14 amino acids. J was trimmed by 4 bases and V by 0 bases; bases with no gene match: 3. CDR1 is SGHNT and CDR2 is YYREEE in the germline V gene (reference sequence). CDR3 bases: TGTGCCAGCAGCTTGGAAGGGGGCTTCACTGAAGCTTTCTTT. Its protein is CASSLEGGFTEAFF.

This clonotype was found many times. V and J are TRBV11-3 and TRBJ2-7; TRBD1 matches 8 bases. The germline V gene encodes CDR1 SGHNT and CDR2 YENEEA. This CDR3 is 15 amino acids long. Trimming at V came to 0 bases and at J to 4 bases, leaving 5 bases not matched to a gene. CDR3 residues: CASSLDAGGEYEQYF. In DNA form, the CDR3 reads TGTGCCAGCAGCTTAGATGCAGGGGGCGAGTACGAGCAGTACTTC. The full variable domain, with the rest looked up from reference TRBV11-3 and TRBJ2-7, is EAGVVQSPRYKIIEKKQPVAFWCNPISGHNTLYWYLQNLGQGPELLIRYENEEAVDDSQLPKDRFSAERLKGVDSTLKIQPAELGDSAVYLCASSLDAGGEYEQYFGPGTRLTVT.

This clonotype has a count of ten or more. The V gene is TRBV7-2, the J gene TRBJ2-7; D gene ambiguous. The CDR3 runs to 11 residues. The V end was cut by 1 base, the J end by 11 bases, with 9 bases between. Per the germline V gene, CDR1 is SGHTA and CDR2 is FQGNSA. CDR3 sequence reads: CASSLGPVEYF. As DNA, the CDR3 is TGTGCCAGCAGCTTAGGGCCGGTGGAGTACTTC.